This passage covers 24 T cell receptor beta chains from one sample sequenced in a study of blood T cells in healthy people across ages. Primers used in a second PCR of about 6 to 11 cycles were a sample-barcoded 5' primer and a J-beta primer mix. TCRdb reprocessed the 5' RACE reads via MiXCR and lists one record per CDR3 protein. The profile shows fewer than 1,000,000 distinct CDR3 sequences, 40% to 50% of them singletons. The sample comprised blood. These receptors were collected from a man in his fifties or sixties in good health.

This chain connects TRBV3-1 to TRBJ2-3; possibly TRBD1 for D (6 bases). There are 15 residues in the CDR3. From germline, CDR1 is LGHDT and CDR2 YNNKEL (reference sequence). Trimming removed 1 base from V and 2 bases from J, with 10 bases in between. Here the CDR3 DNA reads TGTGCCAGCAGCCAAGTCAGGGGTTACACAGATACGCAGTATTTT. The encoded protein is CASSQVRGYTDTQYF.

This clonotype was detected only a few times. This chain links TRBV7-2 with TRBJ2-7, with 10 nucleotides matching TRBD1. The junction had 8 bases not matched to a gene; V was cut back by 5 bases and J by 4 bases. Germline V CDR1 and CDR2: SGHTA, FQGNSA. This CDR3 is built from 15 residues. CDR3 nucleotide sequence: TGTGCCAGCAGCCCCTCAGGGACAGGGGTTTACGAGCAGTACTTC. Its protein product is CASSPSGTGVYEQYF.

CDR3 region: CASSLPGWTEAFF. The DNA of the CDR3 is TGTGCCAGCAGCCTGCCCGGTTGGACTGAAGCTTTCTTT. V usage is TRBV7-2 and J usage is TRBJ1-1; D is uncertain. The length of the CDR3 is 13 residues. Trimming shortened V by 5 bases and J by 5 bases, and 12 bases separated the two germline ends. In germline, CDR1 is SGHTA, CDR2 FQGNSA.

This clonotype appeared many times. The CDR3 loop is CASSFGGAYEQYF. The CDR3 DNA sequence: TGTGCCAGCAGTTTCGGGGGAGCCTACGAGCAGTACTTC. The rearrangement links TRBV12-3 or TRBV12-4 to TRBJ2-7, with D possibly being TRBD2 (6 bases). CDR3 length: 13 amino acids. Trimming took off 3 bases at V and 2 bases at J, with 8 bases between the two ends.

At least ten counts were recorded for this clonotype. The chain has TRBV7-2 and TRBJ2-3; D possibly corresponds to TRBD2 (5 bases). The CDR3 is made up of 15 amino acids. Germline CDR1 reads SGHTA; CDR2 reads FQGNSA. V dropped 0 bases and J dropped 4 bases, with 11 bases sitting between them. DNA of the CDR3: TGTGCCAGCAGCTTAGCGACTACCGAGGCAGATACGCAGTATTTT. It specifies CASSLATTEADTQYF.

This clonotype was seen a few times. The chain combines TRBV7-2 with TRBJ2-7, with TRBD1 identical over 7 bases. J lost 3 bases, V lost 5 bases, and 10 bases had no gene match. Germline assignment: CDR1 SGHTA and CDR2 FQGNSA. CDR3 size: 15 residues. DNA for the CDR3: TGTGCCAGCAGCACCAGGACAGGTTCCCACTACGAGCAGTACTTC. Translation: CASSTRTGSHYEQYF.

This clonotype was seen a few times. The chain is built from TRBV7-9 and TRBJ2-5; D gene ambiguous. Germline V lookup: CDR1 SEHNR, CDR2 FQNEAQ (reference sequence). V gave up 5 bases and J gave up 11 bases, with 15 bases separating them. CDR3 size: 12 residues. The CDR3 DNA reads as TGTGCCAGCAGCCCTGTAGTTGGAGAGCAGTACTTC. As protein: CASSPVVGEQYF.

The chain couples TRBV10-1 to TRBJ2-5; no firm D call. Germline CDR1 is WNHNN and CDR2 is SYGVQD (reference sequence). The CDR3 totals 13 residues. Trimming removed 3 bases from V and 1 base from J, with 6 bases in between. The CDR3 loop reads CASSETVQETQYF. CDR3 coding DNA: TGCGCCAGCAGTGAAACAGTCCAAGAGACCCAGTACTTC.

CDR3 coding DNA: TGTGCCAGCAGCTTAAGGCTCGGTCAGAGCTACAATGAGCAGTACTTC. Protein: CASSLRLGQSYNEQYF. V usage is TRBV11-3 and J usage is TRBJ2-1; D gene unclear. The end of the DNA is better explained by TRBJ2-7, so the J call may be wrong. There are 16 residues in the CDR3. Per the germline V gene, CDR1 is SGHNT and CDR2 is YENEEA.

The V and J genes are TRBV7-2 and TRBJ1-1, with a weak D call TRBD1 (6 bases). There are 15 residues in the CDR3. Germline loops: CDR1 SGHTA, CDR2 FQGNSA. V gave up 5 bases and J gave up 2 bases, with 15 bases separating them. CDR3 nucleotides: TGTGCCAGCAGCCCCATGGGGGGACATAACACTGAAGCTTTCTTT. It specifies CASSPMGGHNTEAFF.

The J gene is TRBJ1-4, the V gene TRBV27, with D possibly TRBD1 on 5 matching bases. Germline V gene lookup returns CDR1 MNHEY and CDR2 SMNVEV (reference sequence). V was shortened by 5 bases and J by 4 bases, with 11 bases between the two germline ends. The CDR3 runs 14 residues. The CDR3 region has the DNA TGTGCCAGCAGTCGAGGGACCGATAATGAAAAACTGTTTTTT. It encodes CASSRGTDNEKLFF.

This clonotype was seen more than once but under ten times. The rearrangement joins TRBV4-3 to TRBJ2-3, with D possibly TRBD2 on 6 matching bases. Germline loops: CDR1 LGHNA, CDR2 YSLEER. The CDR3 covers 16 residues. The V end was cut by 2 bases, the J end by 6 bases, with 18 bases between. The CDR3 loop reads CASSQSFYPREDTQYF. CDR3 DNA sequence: TGCGCCAGCAGCCAATCCTTCTATCCTCGGGAGGATACGCAGTATTTT.

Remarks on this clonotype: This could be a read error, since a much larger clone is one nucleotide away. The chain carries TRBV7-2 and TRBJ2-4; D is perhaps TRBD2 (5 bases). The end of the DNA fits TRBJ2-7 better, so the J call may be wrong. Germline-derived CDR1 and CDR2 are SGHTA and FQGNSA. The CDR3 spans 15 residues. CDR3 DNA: TGTGCCAGCAGCATGGCCTCGGACTTCGCCTACGAGCAGTACTTC. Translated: CASSMASDFAYEQYF.

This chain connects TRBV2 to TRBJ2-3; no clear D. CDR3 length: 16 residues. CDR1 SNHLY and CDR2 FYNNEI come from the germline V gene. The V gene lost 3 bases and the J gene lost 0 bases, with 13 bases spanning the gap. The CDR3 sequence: CASSDLRGVSTDTQYF. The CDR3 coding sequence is TGTGCCAGCAGTGATCTTCGCGGCGTTAGCACAGATACGCAGTATTTT.

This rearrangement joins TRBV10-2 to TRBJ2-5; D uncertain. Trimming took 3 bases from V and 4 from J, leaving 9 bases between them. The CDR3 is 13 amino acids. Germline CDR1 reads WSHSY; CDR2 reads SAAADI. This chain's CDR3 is CASSDLGIETQYF. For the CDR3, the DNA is TGCGCCAGCAGTGATCTTGGGATAGAGACCCAGTACTTC.

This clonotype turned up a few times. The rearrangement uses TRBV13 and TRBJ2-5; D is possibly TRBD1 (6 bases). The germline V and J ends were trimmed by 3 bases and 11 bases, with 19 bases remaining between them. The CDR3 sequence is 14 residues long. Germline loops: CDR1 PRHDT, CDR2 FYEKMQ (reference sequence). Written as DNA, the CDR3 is TGTGCCAGCAGCTTCGGTCAGGGGATGGTTGAGCAGTACTTC. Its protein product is CASSFGQGMVEQYF.

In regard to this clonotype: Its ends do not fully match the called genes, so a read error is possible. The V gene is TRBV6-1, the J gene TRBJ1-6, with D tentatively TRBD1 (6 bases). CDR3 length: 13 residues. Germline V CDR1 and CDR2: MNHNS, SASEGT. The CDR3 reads CASTEQGDSPLHF. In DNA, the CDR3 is TGTGCCAGCACTGAACAGGGAGATTCACCCCTCCACTTT.

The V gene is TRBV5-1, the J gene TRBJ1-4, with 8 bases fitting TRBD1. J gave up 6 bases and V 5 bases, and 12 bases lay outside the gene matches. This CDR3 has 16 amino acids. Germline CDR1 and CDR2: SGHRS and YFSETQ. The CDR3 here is CASSVATGQGDEKLFF. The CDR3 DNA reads TGCGCCAGCAGTGTCGCTACCGGACAGGGCGATGAAAAACTGTTTTTT.

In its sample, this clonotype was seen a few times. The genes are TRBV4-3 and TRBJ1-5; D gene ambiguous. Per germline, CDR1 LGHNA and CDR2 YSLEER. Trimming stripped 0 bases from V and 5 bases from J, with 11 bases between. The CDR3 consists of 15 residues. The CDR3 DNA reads TGCGCCAGCAGCCAAGATTCACACAAAGATCAGCCCCAGCATTTT. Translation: CASSQDSHKDQPQHF.

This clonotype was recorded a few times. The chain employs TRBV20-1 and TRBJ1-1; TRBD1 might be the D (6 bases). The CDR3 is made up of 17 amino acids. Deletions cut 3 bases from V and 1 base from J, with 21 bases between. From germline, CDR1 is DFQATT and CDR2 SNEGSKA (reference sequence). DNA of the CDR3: TGCAGTGCTAGCGCCCCGCGCGGGGGCGGCAGGAACACTGAAGCTTTCTTT. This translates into CSASAPRGGGRNTEAFF.

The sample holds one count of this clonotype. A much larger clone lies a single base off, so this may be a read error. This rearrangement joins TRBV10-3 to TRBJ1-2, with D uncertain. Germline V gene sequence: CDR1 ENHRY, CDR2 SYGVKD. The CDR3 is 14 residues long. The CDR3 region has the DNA TGTGCCATCAGTATTGGGCAGGAGGACTATAGCTACACCTTC. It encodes CAISIGQEDYSYTF.

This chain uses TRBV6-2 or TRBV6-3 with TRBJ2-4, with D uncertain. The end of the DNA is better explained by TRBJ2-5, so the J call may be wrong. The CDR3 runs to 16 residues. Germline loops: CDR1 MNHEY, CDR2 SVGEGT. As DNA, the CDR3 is TGTGCCAGCAGTTACTCTTCGAATAGGGTTAGCGAGACCCAGTACTTC. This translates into CASSYSSNRVSETQYF.

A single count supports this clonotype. The CDR3 protein is CASGTAGETQYF. CDR3 DNA: TGTGCCAGCGGGACCGCGGGGGAGACCCAGTACTTC. The genes are TRBV6-5 and TRBJ2-5; possibly TRBD2 for D (6 bases). V dropped 8 bases and J dropped 5 bases, with 12 bases sitting between them. This CDR3 is 12 amino acids long. Germline-derived CDR1 and CDR2 are MNHEY and SVGAGI.

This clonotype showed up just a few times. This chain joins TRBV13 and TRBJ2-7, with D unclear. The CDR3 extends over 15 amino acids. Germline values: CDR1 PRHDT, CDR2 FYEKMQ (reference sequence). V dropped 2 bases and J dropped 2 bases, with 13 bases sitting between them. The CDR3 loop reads CASSLMGSRTYEQYF. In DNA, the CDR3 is TGTGCCAGCAGCTTAATGGGGTCGAGGACCTACGAGCAGTACTTC.